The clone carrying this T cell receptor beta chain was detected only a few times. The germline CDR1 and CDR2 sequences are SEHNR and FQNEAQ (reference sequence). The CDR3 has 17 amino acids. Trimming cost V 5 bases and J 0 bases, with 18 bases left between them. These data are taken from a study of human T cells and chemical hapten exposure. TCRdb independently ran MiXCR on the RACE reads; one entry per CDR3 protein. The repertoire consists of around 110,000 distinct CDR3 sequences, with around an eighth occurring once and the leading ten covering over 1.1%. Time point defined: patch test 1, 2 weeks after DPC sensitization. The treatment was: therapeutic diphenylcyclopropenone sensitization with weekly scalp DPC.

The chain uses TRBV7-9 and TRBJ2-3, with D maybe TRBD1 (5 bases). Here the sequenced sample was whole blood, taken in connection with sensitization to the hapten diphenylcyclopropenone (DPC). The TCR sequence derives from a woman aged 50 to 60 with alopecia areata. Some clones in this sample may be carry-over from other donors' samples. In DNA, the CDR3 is TGTGCCAGCAGCCGTACTAACACAGGATCTAGCACAGATACGCAGTATTTT. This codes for CASSRTNTGSSTDTQYF.